This T cell receptor beta chain emerged from a study of shared clonotypes between healthy human individuals. Donors had no recently reported acute infections or vaccinations and were HIV-negative. The donors were all Caucasian adults (living in Nashville, Tennessee). The CDR3 is made up of 18 amino acids. Authors' processing steps: ImmunoSEQ output held junction-only sequences without quality scores, so filtering differed. The assay was immunoSEQ multiplex PCR, and TCRdb's table has in-frame clones only and misses some. V, J and clone size are those of that table, while D and trimming were read from the DNA. The sample includes about half a million clones, more than 65% seen only once; the top ten take about 13%.

The rearrangement links TRBV12-2 to TRBJ1-5; TRBD1 is the table's D call and was not checked against the DNA. TRBV12-2 is assigned pseudogene status. Sequencing was carried out using PBMCs. The receptor was isolated from a woman in her thirties or forties in good health. Some clones in this sample may be carry-over from other donors' samples. CDR3 sequence: CASRLALSGTAFNQPQHF. The CDR3 DNA reads as TGTGCAAGTCGCTTAGCGTTGTCTGGGACAGCCTTTAATCAGCCCCAGCATTTT.